What follows describes a single TCR beta chain. This sample was taken from a study of technical replicates of blood from a handful of donors. CDR3 length equals 11 residues. With 0 bases removed from V and 7 bases from J, the gap between germline ends came to 6 bases. Germline assignment: CDR1 GTSNPN and CDR2 SVGIG (reference sequence). TCRdb keeps only in-frame clones here, not all; method: immunoSEQ multiplex PCR. The table lists tens of thousands of clones, 94% of them singletons. The TCR originated in a human donor in good health. The specimen was T cells isolated from PBMCs. The chain joins TRBV30 to TRBJ1-2, with D hard to call. The CDR3 sequence is CAWSVSVGYTF. The CDR3 region has the DNA TGTGCCTGGAGTGTATCGGTTGGCTACACCTTC.